This T cell receptor beta chain came from a study of T cells in Graves' hyperthyroidism and ophthalmopathy. With V trimmed by 2 bases and J by 3 bases, 7 bases remained unmatched. The CDR3 contains 17 residues. Germline CDR1 reads MNHEY; CDR2 reads SVGEGT. This clonotype was observed many times. Its antigen is undetermined. Clinicians diagnosed patients from clinical symptoms, serum thyroxine and TRAb, thyroid ultrasound and orbital computed tomography. Notes on the study in general: A 13 V-J signature model discriminated ophthalmopathy versus stable hyperthyroidism.

TCR beta CDR3 regions were amplified from RNA. An initial round of RT-PCR targeting the TCR CDR3 relied on the HTBI primer set. TCRdb passed the multiplex PCR reads through MiXCR, listing each CDR3 protein once. Counted here are approximately 520,000 distinct CDR3 sequences, about 24% occurring once; the ten biggest clones make up around 11%. The sequenced sample was blood. The rearrangement links TRBV6-2 or TRBV6-3 to TRBJ1-5, with 10 bases that match TRBD1. The origin of this receptor is a woman in her twenties or thirties with Graves' ophthalmopathy. CDR3: CASSYPGGTGVNQPQHF. Written as DNA, the CDR3 is TGTGCCAGCAGTTACCCAGGCGGGACAGGGGTCAATCAGCCCCAGCATTTT.